Each of the 7 T cell receptor beta chains below was sequenced from the same sample in a study of blood T cells in healthy people across ages. For the second PCR, which ran for roughly 7 to 11 cycles, a sample-barcoded 5' primer and a J-beta primer mix were used. A single record per CDR3 protein comes from TCRdb applying MiXCR to the 5' RACE reads. The table records roughly 500,000 distinct CDR3 sequences, about 25% of them present only once. This sample was also put to use in a study of T cells of mothers and their children.

Sequenced material: blood. These receptors came from a boy younger than 18 in good health.

This chain links TRBV20-1 with TRBJ1-5; TRBD1 agrees at 10 bases. Germline CDR1 DFQATT, CDR2 SNEGSKA (reference sequence). V was pared by 6 bases and J by 7 bases, with 6 bases of the junction left unmatched. The CDR3 consists of 13 residues. Here the CDR3 reads CSATGGLGQPQHF. The CDR3 coding sequence is TGCAGTGCGACAGGGGGCCTAGGACAGCCCCAGCATTTT.

In this sample, this clonotype turned up many times. This chain uses TRBV4-1 with TRBJ1-5; possibly TRBD1 for D (6 bases). With 3 bases removed from V and 4 bases from J, the gap between germline ends came to 13 bases. Germline CDR1 and CDR2: MGHRA and YSYEKL. This CDR3 comprises 15 residues. The CDR3 region is CASSQARGGNQPQHF. The CDR3 DNA sequence: TGCGCCAGCAGCCAGGCCAGGGGTGGGAATCAGCCCCAGCATTTT.

This clonotype was seen a few times. The V gene is TRBV7-9, the J gene TRBJ2-5; unclear D gene. The end of the DNA aligns better with TRBJ2-7, so the J call may be wrong. Germline V CDR1 and CDR2: SEHNR, FQNEAQ (reference sequence). This CDR3 is 14 amino acids long. The chain's CDR3 is CASSATVSSYEQYF. The CDR3 DNA reads TGTGCCAGCAGCGCAACAGTGAGCTCCTACGAGCAGTACTTC.

In this sample, this clonotype turned up a few times. The chain joins TRBV3-1 to TRBJ1-2; 11 bases line up with TRBD1. V trimming: 4 bases; J trimming: 3 bases; junction bases outside the gene matches: 4. Germline loops: CDR1 LGHDT, CDR2 YNNKEL (reference sequence). This CDR3 is 15 amino acids long. CDR3 residues: CASSPADRGHYGYTF. For the CDR3, the DNA is TGTGCCAGCAGCCCGGCGGACAGGGGGCACTATGGCTACACCTTC.

This clonotype turned up a few times. A much bigger clone sits one base away, suggesting this may be a read error. The chain links TRBV29-1 to TRBJ1-1; D unclear. Germline lookup yields CDR1 SQVTM and CDR2 ANQGSEA. The V and J ends lost 4 bases and 3 bases respectively, with 3 bases between them. The CDR3 runs 10 residues. CDR3 sequence: CSVAHTEAFF. As DNA, the CDR3 is TGCAGCGTTGCCCACACTGAAGCTTTCTTT.

This clonotype has only a few counts. The rearrangement joins TRBV7-9 to TRBJ1-1; D is perhaps TRBD1 (6 bases). Trimming removed 3 bases at V and 3 bases at J, with 8 bases between. Germline V gene data show CDR1 as SEHNR and CDR2 as FQNEAQ (reference sequence). This CDR3 has 13 residues. In nucleotides, the CDR3 is TGTGCCAGCAGCTTTTCAGGGGACACTGAAGCTTTCTTT. Protein: CASSFSGDTEAFF.

The table lists this clonotype with a few counts. The chain has TRBV28 and TRBJ2-3, with no clear D. Looked up from germline, CDR1 is MDHEN and CDR2 is SYDVKM. Trimming stripped 1 base from V and 7 bases from J, with 6 bases between. The CDR3 consists of 12 residues. This CDR3 is CASSLSWNTQYF. CDR3 coding DNA: TGTGCCAGCAGTTTATCGTGGAATACGCAGTATTTT.